This T cell receptor (beta chain) was captured by sequencing in a study of cytomegalovirus exposure and HLA in healthy donors. Findings and limits, study-wide: Across donors, sequencing depth was assumed by presence/absence analyses to be roughly uniform. Reportedly, cytomegalovirus status was diagnosed with high sensitivity and specificity.

The PCR employed 60 Vbeta primers together with 13 Jbeta primers. Sequencing used immunoSEQ multiplex PCR; TCRdb keeps in-frame clones, though not all of them. In the table there are 150,000 to 200,000 clones, approximately 84% of which are singletons. With regard to this clone: Its antigen is as yet unknown.

Sequenced material: PBMCs. This sequence originates from a female donor in good health and CMV-seronegative.

The CDR3: CASVEQGARGLYGYTF. The CDR3 region has the DNA TGTGCCAGCGTGGAACAGGGGGCGCGAGGACTATATGGCTACACCTTC. The J gene is TRBJ1-2, the V gene TRBV2; 9 bases align to TRBD1. With 8 bases clipped from V and 5 bases from J, the junction kept 15 bases outside the gene matches. Germline lookup yields CDR1 SNHLY and CDR2 FYNNEI. CDR3 length: 16 residues.